These 19 T cell receptor beta chains were all obtained from the same sample, sequenced in a study of cytomegalovirus exposure and HLA in healthy donors. Profiling relied on immunoSEQ multiplex PCR, and the TCRdb table lists in-frame clones only, not all of them. The table records 80,000 to 100,000 clones, about 90% of them present only once. The sequenced sample consisted of PBMCs. These TCRs come from a man aged 18 to 29 in good health and CMV-seropositive.

This chain connects TRBV6-5 to TRBJ2-1; 7 positions agree with TRBD2. CDR1 and CDR2 from the germline V gene are MNHEY and SVGAGI. The trim removed 5 bases at V and 6 bases at J, leaving 4 bases unmatched. This CDR3 contains 13 residues. The DNA for the CDR3 is TGTGCCAGCAGTAAAGCGGGACGCAATGAGCAGTTCTTC. This encodes CASSKAGRNEQFF.

This rearrangement joins TRBV5-6 to TRBJ1-6; 10 nucleotides line up with TRBD1. V was clipped by 2 bases and J by 14 bases; unmatched bases: 10. Germline loops: CDR1 SGHDT, CDR2 YYEEEE. The CDR3 runs 15 residues. CDR3 protein: CASSFSPGTGVTLHF. In DNA form, the CDR3 reads TGTGCCAGCAGCTTTTCTCCCGGGACAGGGGTTACCCTCCACTTT.

V usage is TRBV18 and J usage is TRBJ1-2; no clear D. V was clipped by 3 bases and J by 4 bases, with 9 bases between them. Germline-derived CDR1 and CDR2 are KGHSH and LQKENI. The CDR3 totals 13 residues. The CDR3 reads CASSPPDIYGYTF. CDR3 coding DNA: TGTGCCAGCTCACCGCCAGACATCTATGGCTACACCTTC.

This clone was detected only once. The V and J genes are TRBV14 and TRBJ1-4; no definite D call. V gave up 5 bases and J gave up 7 bases, with 17 bases separating them. Germline V gives CDR1 SGHDN, CDR2 FVKESK. CDR3 size: 15 residues. CDR3: CASSALRARGEKLFF. CDR3 in DNA: TGTGCCAGCAGCGCTCTCCGGGCCCGGGGTGAAAAACTGTTTTTT.

The CDR3 sequence is CASSHRDSEAFF. The CDR3 DNA follows: TGTGCCAGTAGTCACCGGGACAGTGAAGCTTTCTTT. The chain joins TRBV19 to TRBJ1-1, with 7 bases fitting TRBD1. The V and J ends lost 5 bases and 7 bases, in that order; junction bases with no gene match: 4. There are 12 residues in the CDR3. From germline, CDR1 is LNHDA and CDR2 SQIVND (reference sequence).

Only one count was recorded for this clone. The genes are TRBV19 and TRBJ1-4; 9 bases map to TRBD1. The CDR3 covers 14 residues. V shed 5 bases, J shed 7 bases, and the junction held 5 bases outside the gene matches. Germline CDR1 LNHDA, CDR2 SQIVND (reference sequence). In nucleotides, the CDR3 is TGTGCCAGTAGTGAACAGGGGGCGCTTGAAAAACTGTTTTTT. The encoded protein is CASSEQGALEKLFF.

The J gene is TRBJ2-7, the V gene TRBV4-2; D uncertain. This CDR3 region has 15 residues. Germline V gene data show CDR1 as LGHNA and CDR2 as YNFKEQ. With 2 bases removed from V and 4 bases from J, the gap between germline ends came to 15 bases. The CDR3 sequence is CASSQLPTLDYEQYF. The CDR3 nucleotides read TGTGCCAGCAGCCAACTGCCTACGCTAGATTACGAGCAGTACTTC.

The V gene is TRBV11-3, the J gene TRBJ2-7, with a possible D match to TRBD2 (5 bases). Trimming took off 0 bases at V and 12 bases at J, with 15 bases between the two ends. Germline CDR1 SGHNT, CDR2 YENEEA. This CDR3 has 13 residues. The DNA for the CDR3 is TGTGCCAGCAGCTTAGATCGGCCCAAGGAGGTGTACTTC. Translated, it gives CASSLDRPKEVYF.

The rearrangement uses TRBV19 and TRBJ2-2; 7 bases are a match to TRBD2. CDR1 and CDR2 (germline): LNHDA, SQIVND (reference sequence). The CDR3 is 16 residues long. V shed 5 bases and J 1 base; nucleotides not matched to a gene: 7. CDR3 residues: CASSPLGGKNTGELFF. CDR3 coding DNA: TGTGCCAGTAGTCCTTTGGGAGGGAAGAACACCGGGGAGCTGTTTTTT.

CDR3 sequence: CASSSDSNYGYTF. CDR3 DNA sequence: TGTGCCAGCAGCTCGGACAGTAACTATGGCTACACCTTC. The V gene is TRBV13, the J gene TRBJ1-2; perhaps TRBD1 as D (6 bases). The germline V and J ends were trimmed by 4 bases and 1 base, with 7 bases remaining between them. The germline gives CDR1 PRHDT, CDR2 FYEKMQ (reference sequence). This CDR3 region has 13 residues.

This rearrangement joins TRBV7-9 to TRBJ1-2; possible D gene TRBD1, 6 bases. The V gene's germline CDR1 is SEHNR and CDR2 FQNEAQ (reference sequence). The CDR3 totals 14 residues. The V end lost 5 bases, the J end lost 0 bases, and 10 bases lay between the germline ends. The CDR3 sequence is CASSPSGANYGYTF. In nucleotides, the CDR3 is TGTGCCAGCAGCCCCTCAGGGGCTAACTATGGCTACACCTTC.

This chain joins TRBV9 and TRBJ2-3; D is undetermined. Trimming took 0 bases from V and 7 from J, leaving 6 bases between them. Germline values: CDR1 SGDLS, CDR2 YYNGEE. The CDR3 spans 12 residues. Here the CDR3 DNA reads TGTGCCAGCAGCGTAGAAGCGCATACGCAGTATTTT. Protein sequence: CASSVEAHTQYF.

The V and J genes are TRBV6-4 and TRBJ2-3, with 7 positions matching TRBD1. CDR3 length: 14 amino acids. CDR1 and CDR2 from the germline V gene are MRHNA and SNTAGT. V was clipped by 8 bases and J by 6 bases; unmatched bases: 11. DNA for the CDR3: TGTGCCAGCTCTGAAGGGGGCGCGACTGATACGCAGTATTTT. Translation: CASSEGGATDTQYF.

V and J are TRBV4-3 and TRBJ2-7, with D unresolved. V lost 0 bases and J 3 bases, leaving 15 bases between the germline ends. Per germline, CDR1 LGHNA and CDR2 YSLEER. The CDR3 is 16 residues long. This chain's CDR3 is CASSQDTAGLIYEQYF. The CDR3 DNA is TGCGCCAGCAGCCAAGATACAGCTGGCTTAATCTACGAGCAGTACTTC.

The chain uses TRBV6-1 and TRBJ1-6; 7 bases map to TRBD1. This CDR3 is 14 amino acids long. Germline values: CDR1 MNHNS, CDR2 SASEGT. V trimming: 7 bases; J trimming: 6 bases; junction bases outside the gene matches: 6. The CDR3 sequence: CASKPGQINSPLHF. In nucleotides, the CDR3 is TGTGCCAGCAAGCCGGGACAGATTAATTCACCCCTCCACTTT.

The DNA for the CDR3 is TGTGCCAGCAGTACAGGGACTAGCGGGCGCTACGAGCAGTACTTC. Amino acids: CASSTGTSGRYEQYF. The chain couples TRBV28 to TRBJ2-7; 12 bases agree with TRBD2. V lost 5 bases and J lost 3; bases outside the gene matches: 5. Germline CDR1 is MDHEN and CDR2 is SYDVKM. The CDR3 is made up of 15 amino acids.

J is TRBJ1-3 and V is TRBV7-6, with 7 nucleotides matching TRBD1. Germline V CDR1 and CDR2: SGHVS, FNYEAQ. Trimming at V came to 5 bases and at J to 3 bases, leaving 7 bases not matched to a gene. This CDR3 is 15 amino acids long. CDR3 coding DNA: TGTGCCAGCAGCCAAGCGACAGGGATTGGAAACACCATATATTTT. Its translation: CASSQATGIGNTIYF.

V usage is TRBV11-3 and J usage is TRBJ2-5; possibly TRBD1 for D (6 bases). V lost 6 bases and J 3 bases, leaving 14 bases between the germline ends. CDR3 length: 14 residues. Germline loops: CDR1 SGHNT, CDR2 YENEEA. DNA for the CDR3: TGTGCCAGCAGAGCTACAGGGTTAAAAGAGACCCAGTACTTC. Residues: CASRATGLKETQYF.

The chain couples TRBV10-2 to TRBJ2-1; 8 bases line up with TRBD2. Losses at the gene ends were 3 bases for V and 7 bases for J; bases not matched to a gene: 8. There are 15 residues in the CDR3. Germline loops: CDR1 WSHSY, CDR2 SAAADI. In DNA, the CDR3 is TGCGCCAGCAGTGAAGAAACTAGCGGAGTGAATGAGCAGTTCTTC. Encoded protein: CASSEETSGVNEQFF.